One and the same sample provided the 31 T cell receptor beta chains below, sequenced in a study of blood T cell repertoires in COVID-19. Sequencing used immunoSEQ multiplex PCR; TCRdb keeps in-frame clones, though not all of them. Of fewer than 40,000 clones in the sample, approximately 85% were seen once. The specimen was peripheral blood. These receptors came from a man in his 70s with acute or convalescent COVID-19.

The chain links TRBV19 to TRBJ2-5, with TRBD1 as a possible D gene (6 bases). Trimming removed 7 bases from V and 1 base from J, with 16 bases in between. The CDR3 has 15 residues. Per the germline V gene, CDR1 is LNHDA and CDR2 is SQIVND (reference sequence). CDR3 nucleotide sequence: TGTGCCAGTAATGGGGGTTGGGGGCCCCAAGAGACCCAGTACTTC. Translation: CASNGGWGPQETQYF.

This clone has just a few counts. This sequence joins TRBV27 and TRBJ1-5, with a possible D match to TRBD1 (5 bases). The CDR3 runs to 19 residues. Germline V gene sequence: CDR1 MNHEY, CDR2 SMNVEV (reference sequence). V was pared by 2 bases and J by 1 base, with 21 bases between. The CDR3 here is CASSLGSGRSLGSNQPQHF. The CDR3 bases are TGTGCCAGCAGTTTAGGCTCAGGGCGGTCCCTCGGAAGCAATCAGCCCCAGCATTTT.

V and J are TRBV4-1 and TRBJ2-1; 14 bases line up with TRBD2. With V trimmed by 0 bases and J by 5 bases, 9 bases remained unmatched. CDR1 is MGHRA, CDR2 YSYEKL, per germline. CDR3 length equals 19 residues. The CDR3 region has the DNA TGCGCCAGCAGCCAAGAGGGGACTAGCGGGAGTTCACGGAACAATGAGCAGTTCTTC. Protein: CASSQEGTSGSSRNNEQFF.

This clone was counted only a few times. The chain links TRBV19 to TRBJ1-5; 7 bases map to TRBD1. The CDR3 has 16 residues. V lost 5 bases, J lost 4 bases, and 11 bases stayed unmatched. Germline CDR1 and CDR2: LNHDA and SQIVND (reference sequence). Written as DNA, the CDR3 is TGTGCCAGTAGTCCGTTTGGGGACAGAGTAAATCAGCCCCAGCATTTT. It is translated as CASSPFGDRVNQPQHF. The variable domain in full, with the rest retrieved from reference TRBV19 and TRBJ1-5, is DGGITQSPKYLFRKEGQNVTLSCEQNLNHDAMYWYRQDPGQGLRLIYYSQIVNDFQKGDIAEGYSVSREKKESFPLTVTSAQKNPTAFYLCASSPFGDRVNQPQHFGDGTRLSIL.

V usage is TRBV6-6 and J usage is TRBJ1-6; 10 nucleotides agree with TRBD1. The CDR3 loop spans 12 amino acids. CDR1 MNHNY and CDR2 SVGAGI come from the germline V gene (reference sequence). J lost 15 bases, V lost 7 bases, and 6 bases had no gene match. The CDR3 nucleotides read TGTGCCAGCACTCCGGGACAGGGGCTCCTCCACTTT. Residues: CASTPGQGLLHF.

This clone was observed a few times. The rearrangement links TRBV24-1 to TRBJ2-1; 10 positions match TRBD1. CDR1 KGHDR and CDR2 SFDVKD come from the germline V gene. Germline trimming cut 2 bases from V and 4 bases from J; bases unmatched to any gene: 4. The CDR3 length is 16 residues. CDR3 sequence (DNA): TGTGCCACCAGTGATTCCGGGACAGGGGTTTACAATGAGCAGTTCTTC. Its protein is CATSDSGTGVYNEQFF.

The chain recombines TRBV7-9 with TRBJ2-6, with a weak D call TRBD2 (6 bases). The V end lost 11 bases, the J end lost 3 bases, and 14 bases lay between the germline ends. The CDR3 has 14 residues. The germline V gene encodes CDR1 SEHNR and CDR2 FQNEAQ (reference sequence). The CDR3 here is CAAGLASGANVLTF. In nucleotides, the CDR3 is TGTGCCGCGGGGCTAGCAAGTGGGGCCAACGTCCTGACTTTC.

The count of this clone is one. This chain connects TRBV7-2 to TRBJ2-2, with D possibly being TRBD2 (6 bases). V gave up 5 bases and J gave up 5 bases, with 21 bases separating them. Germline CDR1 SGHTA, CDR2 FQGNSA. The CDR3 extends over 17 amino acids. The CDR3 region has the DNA TGTGCCAGCAGCCTCCGCTTTGAAGCGGCGGGAACCGGGGAGCTGTTTTTT. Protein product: CASSLRFEAAGTGELFF.

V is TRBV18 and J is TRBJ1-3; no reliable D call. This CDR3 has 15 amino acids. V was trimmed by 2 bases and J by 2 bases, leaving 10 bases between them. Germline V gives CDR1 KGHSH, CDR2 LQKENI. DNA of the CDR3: TGTGCCAGCTCACCAAACTTTGGTACTGGAAACACCATATATTTT. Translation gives CASSPNFGTGNTIYF. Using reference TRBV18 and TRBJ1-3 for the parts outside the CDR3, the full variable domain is NAGVMQNPRHLVRRRGQEARLRCSPMKGHSHVYWYRQLPEEGLKFMVYLQKENIIDESGMPKERFSAEFPKEGPSILRIQQVVRGDSAAYFCASSPNFGTGNTIYFGEGSWLTVV.

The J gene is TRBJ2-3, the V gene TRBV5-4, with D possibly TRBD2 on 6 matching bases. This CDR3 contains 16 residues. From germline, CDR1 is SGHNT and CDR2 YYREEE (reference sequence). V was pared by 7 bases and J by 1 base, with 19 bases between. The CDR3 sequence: CASPSRGGPGTDTQYF. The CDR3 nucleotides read TGTGCCAGCCCTTCGCGTGGAGGGCCTGGCACAGATACGCAGTATTTT.

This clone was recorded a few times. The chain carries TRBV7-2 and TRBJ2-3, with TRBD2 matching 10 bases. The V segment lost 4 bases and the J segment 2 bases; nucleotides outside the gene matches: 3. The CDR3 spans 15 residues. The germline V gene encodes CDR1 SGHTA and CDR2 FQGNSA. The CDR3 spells CASSWTSGHTDTQYF. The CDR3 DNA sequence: TGTGCCAGCAGCTGGACTAGCGGCCACACAGATACGCAGTATTTT.

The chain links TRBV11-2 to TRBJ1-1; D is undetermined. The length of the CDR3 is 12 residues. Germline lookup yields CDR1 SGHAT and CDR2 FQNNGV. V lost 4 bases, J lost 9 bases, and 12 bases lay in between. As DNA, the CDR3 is TGTGCCAGCAGCTCCCAGAGGGCTAAAGCTTTCTTT. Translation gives CASSSQRAKAFF.

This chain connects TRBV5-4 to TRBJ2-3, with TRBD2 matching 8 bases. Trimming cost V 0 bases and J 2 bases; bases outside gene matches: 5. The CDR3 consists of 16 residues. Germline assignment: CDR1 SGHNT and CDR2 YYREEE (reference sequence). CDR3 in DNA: TGTGCCAGCAGCTTGGTGCTAGCGGGCCCCACAGATACGCAGTATTTT. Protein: CASSLVLAGPTDTQYF.

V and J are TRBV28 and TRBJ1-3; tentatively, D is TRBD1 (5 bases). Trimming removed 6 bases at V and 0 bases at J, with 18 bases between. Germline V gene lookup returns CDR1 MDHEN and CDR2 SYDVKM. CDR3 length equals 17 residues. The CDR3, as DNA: TGTGCCAGCAGCCCTGGGGACTTTCCTTCCTCTGGAAACACCATATATTTT. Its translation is CASSPGDFPSSGNTIYF.

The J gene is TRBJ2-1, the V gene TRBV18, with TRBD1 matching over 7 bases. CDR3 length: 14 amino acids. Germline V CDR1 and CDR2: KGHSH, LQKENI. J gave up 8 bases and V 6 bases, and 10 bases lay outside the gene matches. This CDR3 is CASSADRIGDEQFF. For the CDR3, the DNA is TGTGCCAGCTCGGCGGACAGGATAGGGGATGAGCAGTTCTTC.

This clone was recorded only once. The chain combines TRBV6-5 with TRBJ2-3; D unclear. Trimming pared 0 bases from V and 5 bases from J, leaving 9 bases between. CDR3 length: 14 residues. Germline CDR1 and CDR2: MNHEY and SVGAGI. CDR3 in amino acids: CASSYSGFLDTQYF. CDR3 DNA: TGTGCCAGCAGTTACTCGGGCTTCTTAGATACGCAGTATTTT.

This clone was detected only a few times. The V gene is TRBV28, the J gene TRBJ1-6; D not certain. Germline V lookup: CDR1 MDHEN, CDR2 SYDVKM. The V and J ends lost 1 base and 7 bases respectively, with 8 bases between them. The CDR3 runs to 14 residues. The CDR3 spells CASSLLQKNSPLHF. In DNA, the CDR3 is TGTGCCAGCAGTTTATTACAGAAAAATTCACCCCTCCACTTT. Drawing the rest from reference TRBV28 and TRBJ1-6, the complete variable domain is DVKVTQSSRYLVKRTGEKVFLECVQDMDHENMFWYRQDPGLGLRLIYFSYDVKMKEKGDIPEGYSVSREKKERFSLILESASTNQTSMYLCASSLLQKNSPLHFGNGTRLTVT.

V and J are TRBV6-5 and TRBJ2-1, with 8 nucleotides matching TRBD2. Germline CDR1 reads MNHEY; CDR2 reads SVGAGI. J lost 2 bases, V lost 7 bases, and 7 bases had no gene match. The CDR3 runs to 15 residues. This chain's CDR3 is CASTPGGRTYNEQFF. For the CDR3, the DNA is TGTGCCAGCACCCCGGGGGGGAGGACCTACAATGAGCAGTTCTTC.

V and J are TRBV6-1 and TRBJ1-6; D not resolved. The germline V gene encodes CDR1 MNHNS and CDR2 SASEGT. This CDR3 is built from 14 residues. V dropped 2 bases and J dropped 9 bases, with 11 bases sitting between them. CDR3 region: CASSEPGNSSPLHF. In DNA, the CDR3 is TGTGCCAGCAGTGAACCGGGGAATAGTTCACCCCTCCACTTT.

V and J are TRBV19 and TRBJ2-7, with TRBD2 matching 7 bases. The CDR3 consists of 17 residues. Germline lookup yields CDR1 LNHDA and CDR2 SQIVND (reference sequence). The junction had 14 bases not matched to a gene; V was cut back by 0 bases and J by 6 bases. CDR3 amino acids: CASSIDLRGDAPGEQYF. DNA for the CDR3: TGTGCCAGTAGTATAGATCTTCGGGGGGATGCCCCGGGCGAGCAGTACTTC. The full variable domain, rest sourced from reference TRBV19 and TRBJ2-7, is DGGITQSPKYLFRKEGQNVTLSCEQNLNHDAMYWYRQDPGQGLRLIYYSQIVNDFQKGDIAEGYSVSREKKESFPLTVTSAQKNPTAFYLCASSIDLRGDAPGEQYFGPGTRLTVT.

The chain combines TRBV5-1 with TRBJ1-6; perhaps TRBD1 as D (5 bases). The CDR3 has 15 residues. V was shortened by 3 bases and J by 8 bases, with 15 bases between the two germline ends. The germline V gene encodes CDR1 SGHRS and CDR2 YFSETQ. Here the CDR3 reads CASSSRDSRHSPLHF. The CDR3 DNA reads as TGCGCCAGCAGCTCCCGGGACTCCAGACATTCACCCCTCCACTTT. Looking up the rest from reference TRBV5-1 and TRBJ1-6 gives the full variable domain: KAGVTQTPRYLIKTRGQQVTLSCSPISGHRSVSWYQQTPGQGLQFLFEYFSETQRNKGNFPGRFSGRQFSNSRSEMNVSTLELGDSALYLCASSSRDSRHSPLHFGNGTRLTVT.

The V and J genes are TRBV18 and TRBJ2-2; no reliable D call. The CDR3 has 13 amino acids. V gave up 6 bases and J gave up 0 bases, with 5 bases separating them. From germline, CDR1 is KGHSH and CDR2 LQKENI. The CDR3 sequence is CASSPANTGELFF. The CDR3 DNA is TGTGCCAGCTCCCCCGCGAACACCGGGGAGCTGTTTTTT.

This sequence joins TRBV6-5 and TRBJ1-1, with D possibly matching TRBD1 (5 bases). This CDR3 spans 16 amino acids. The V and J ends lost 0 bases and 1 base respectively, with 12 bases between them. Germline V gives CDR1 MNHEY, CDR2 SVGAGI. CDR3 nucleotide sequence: TGTGCCAGCAGTTACTCCGAGATGGGGCGGAACACTGAAGCTTTCTTT. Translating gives CASSYSEMGRNTEAFF.

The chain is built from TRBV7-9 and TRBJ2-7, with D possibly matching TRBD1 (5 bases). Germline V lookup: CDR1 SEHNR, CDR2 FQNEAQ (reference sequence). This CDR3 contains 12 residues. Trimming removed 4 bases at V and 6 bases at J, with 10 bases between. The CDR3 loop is CASSSRTSEQYF. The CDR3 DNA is TGTGCCAGCAGCTCCCGGACATCCGAGCAGTACTTC.

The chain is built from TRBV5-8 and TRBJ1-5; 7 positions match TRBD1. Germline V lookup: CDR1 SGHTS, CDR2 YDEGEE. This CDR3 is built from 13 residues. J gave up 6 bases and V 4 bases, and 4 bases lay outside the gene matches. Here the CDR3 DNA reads TGTGCCAGCAGCCTAGGGGGCTCTCAGCCCCAGCATTTT. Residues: CASSLGGSQPQHF.

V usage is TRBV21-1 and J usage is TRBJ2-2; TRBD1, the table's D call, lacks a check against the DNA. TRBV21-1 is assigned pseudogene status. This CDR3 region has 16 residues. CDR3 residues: CASSRKGGAHTGELFF. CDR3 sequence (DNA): TGTGCCAGCAGCAGAAAAGGGGGCGCGCACACCGGGGAGCTGTTTTTT.

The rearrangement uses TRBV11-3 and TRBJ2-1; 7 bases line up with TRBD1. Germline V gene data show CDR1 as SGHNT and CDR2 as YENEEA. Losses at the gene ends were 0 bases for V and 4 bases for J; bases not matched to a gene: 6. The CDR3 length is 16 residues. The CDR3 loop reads CASSLENSGGYNEQFF. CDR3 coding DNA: TGTGCCAGCAGCTTAGAAAACTCAGGGGGTTACAATGAGCAGTTCTTC.

As DNA, the CDR3 is TGTGCCACCAGTGATTTTGCTACAGGGTCCCAGCATTTT. Translated, it gives CATSDFATGSQHF. This rearrangement joins TRBV24-1 to TRBJ1-5, with D possibly matching TRBD1 (6 bases). This CDR3 contains 13 residues. The V end was cut by 1 base, the J end by 11 bases, with 11 bases between. CDR1 and CDR2 from the germline V gene are KGHDR and SFDVKD.

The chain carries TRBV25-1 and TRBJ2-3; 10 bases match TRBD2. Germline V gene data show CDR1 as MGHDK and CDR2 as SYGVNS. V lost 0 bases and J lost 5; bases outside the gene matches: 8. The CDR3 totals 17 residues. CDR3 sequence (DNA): TGTGCCAGCAGTGAATATAAAGCGGGACTAGCGATAGATACGCAGTATTTT. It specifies CASSEYKAGLAIDTQYF.

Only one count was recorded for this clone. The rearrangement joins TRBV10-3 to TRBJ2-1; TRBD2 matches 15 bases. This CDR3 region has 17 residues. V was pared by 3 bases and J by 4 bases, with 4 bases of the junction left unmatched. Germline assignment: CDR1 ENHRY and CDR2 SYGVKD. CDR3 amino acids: CAISDPGTSGRYNEQFF. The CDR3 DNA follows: TGTGCCATCAGTGACCCCGGGACTAGCGGGAGGTACAATGAGCAGTTCTTC.

The CDR3 reads CASSSGPRGQVPQPLHF. CDR3 DNA: TGTGCCAGCAGCTCCGGACCTAGGGGACAGGTGCCCCAACCCCTCCACTTT. The rearrangement links TRBV11-2 to TRBJ1-6; 8 bases map to TRBD1. Germline assignment: CDR1 SGHAT and CDR2 FQNNGV. Germline trimming cut 4 bases from V and 12 bases from J; bases unmatched to any gene: 17. The CDR3 runs 17 residues.